The clone carrying this T cell receptor (beta chain) has just a few counts. Antigen unknown. This sample is part of a study of cytomegalovirus exposure and HLA in healthy donors. Study context: HLA-typed donors were the source of 90 million or so unique TCRs, which an early data release held. Overall study results and limits: Versus the roughly 640-donor mean, an Asian-associated ancestry cluster reportedly showed fewer N-insertions in a later analysis. A later analysis, which compared TCR beta chains of equal frequency, found the HLA-associated ones more clonally expanded. Presence/absence analysis assumed near-uniform sequencing depth across donors.

Primers for the PCR totalled 60 Vbeta and 13 Jbeta. Produced via immunoSEQ multiplex PCR; TCRdb's table is partial and in-frame only. The data show some 140,000 clones, about 76% seen once. In germline, CDR1 is SGHDT, CDR2 YYEEEE. The CDR3 contains 12 residues. Trimming cost V 0 bases and J 5 bases, with 5 bases left between them. The chain has TRBV5-6 and TRBJ1-2, with D perhaps matching TRBD1 (5 bases). Input material: PBMCs. The origin of this receptor is a woman aged 40 to 49 in good health and CMV-seronegative. CDR3 nucleotides: TGTGCCAGCAGCTTGGGACAGTATGGCTACACCTTC. This translates into CASSLGQYGYTF.